This T cell receptor (beta chain) was recorded in a study of blood T cells in healthy people across ages. The germline V and J ends were trimmed by 2 bases and 7 bases, with 12 bases remaining between them. The germline V gene has CDR1 SQVTM and CDR2 ANQGSEA. This CDR3 is 13 amino acids long. The authors ran a second PCR of roughly 6 to 12 cycles using a sample-barcoded 5' primer and a J-beta primer mix. Sequencing yielded, for each sample, at least 3 million paired-end reads carrying CDR3. Each CDR3 protein is one row after TCRdb ran MiXCR on the 5' RACE reads. The sample holds over 750,000 distinct CDR3 sequences, around 25% seen once. On this clonotype: Its matching antigen is unknown.

Overall study results and limits: Shifts in expanded clonotypes may have been confounded by donor CMV status, which was unknown. What prevented conclusive comparison of naive and antigen-experienced cells was that PBMCs were unsorted.

The same sample was also used in a study of T cells of mothers and their children. As reported in that work: Material was donated by three healthy Caucasian mothers and their six children.

The chain is built from TRBV29-1 and TRBJ1-3; D unclear. The receptor's source is a boy between 10 and 17 years old in good health. The sample comprised blood. CDR3 amino acids: CSVERAPANTIYF. The CDR3 nucleotides read TGCAGCGTTGAACGGGCCCCGGCCAACACCATATATTTT.